A single sample is the source of the 16 T cell receptor beta chains below, sequenced in a study of post-analysis software for immune sequencing data. General study results and limits: The study found TRBV5-6, TRBV5-1 and TRBV20-1 among five TRBV segments more frequent in patients than controls.

No antigen has been assigned to these receptors. Unique-molecular-identifier-tagged TCR beta cDNA libraries were used. TCRdb redid the calling of the PCR reads with MiXCR, one entry per CDR3 protein. The table has 700,000 to 900,000 distinct CDR3 sequences, more than 45% seen once. The material sequenced was blood. These receptors originate from a girl between 10 and 17 years old with multiple sclerosis.

About this clonotype itself: A read error may be the cause here, since a much bigger clone is one base away. The chain carries TRBV6-1 and TRBJ1-2; no firm D call. The CDR3 runs to 11 residues. Trimming took off 6 bases at V and 7 bases at J, with 9 bases between the two ends. Germline-derived CDR1 and CDR2 are MNHNS and SASEGT. Here the CDR3 DNA reads TGTGCCAGCAGGGCCCAGTCTGGCTACACCTTC. Translating gives CASRAQSGYTF.

The chain couples TRBV12-3 or TRBV12-4 to TRBJ2-3, with 7 bases aligning to TRBD2. This CDR3 has 13 amino acids. The V and J ends lost 2 bases and 8 bases, in that order; junction bases with no gene match: 4. In DNA, the CDR3 is TGTGCCAGCAGTTTAAAGGCGGGAGTTACGCAGTATTTT. This encodes CASSLKAGVTQYF.

This clonotype came up many times. The gene calls are TRBV6-5 and TRBJ1-1; D ambiguous. The CDR3 has 13 residues. CDR1 and CDR2 (germline): MNHEY, SVGAGI. V was trimmed by 0 bases and J by 4 bases, leaving 6 bases between them. CDR3 region: CASSYSRGTEAFF. DNA of the CDR3: TGTGCCAGCAGTTACTCCCGGGGCACTGAAGCTTTCTTT.

This clonotype has only one observation. The rearrangement links TRBV7-9 to TRBJ2-3; 12 nucleotides line up with TRBD2. Germline trimming cut 5 bases from V and 6 bases from J; bases unmatched to any gene: 9. In germline, CDR1 is SEHNR, CDR2 FQNEAQ (reference sequence). The length of the CDR3 is 16 residues. CDR3 amino acids: CASSPTTSGSPDTQYF. The DNA for the CDR3 is TGTGCCAGCAGCCCCACGACTAGCGGGAGTCCGGATACGCAGTATTTT.

The chain uses TRBV20-1 and TRBJ1-5, with no clear D. Germline CDR1 is DFQATT and CDR2 is SNEGSKA (reference sequence). Trimming took off 8 bases at V and 4 bases at J, with 12 bases between the two ends. This CDR3 spans 12 amino acids. CDR3 amino acids: CSIGESNQPQHF. As DNA, the CDR3 is TGCAGTATTGGGGAGTCTAATCAGCCCCAGCATTTT.

This chain joins TRBV29-1 and TRBJ1-1, with 10 bases fitting TRBD1. V lost 5 bases and J lost 1; bases outside the gene matches: 4. The length of the CDR3 is 14 residues. Germline CDR1 reads SQVTM; CDR2 reads ANQGSEA. This CDR3 is CSVTRTGGNTEAFF. The CDR3 region has the DNA TGCAGCGTTACTAGGACAGGGGGGAACACTGAAGCTTTCTTT.

Turning to this clonotype: This sequence may be a read error, since a much larger clone differs from it by one base. The chain recombines TRBV10-3 with TRBJ2-6; possible D gene TRBD1, 6 bases. CDR1 and CDR2 (germline): ENHRY, SYGVKD. The CDR3 loop spans 17 amino acids. The DNA for the CDR3 is TGTGCCGTCAGTGGGGGCTTCGAGAGCTCTGGGGCCAACGTCCTGACTTTC. This codes for CAVSGGFESSGANVLTF.

This clonotype has just a few counts. The chain uses TRBV20-1 and TRBJ2-7, with a tentative D call TRBD1 (6 bases). The V and J ends lost 2 bases and 1 base respectively, with 15 bases between them. The CDR3 is 15 residues long. Germline values: CDR1 DFQATT, CDR2 SNEGSKA (reference sequence). The CDR3 loop reads CSARMSGERSYEQYF. CDR3 DNA sequence: TGCAGTGCTAGAATGTCAGGGGAACGTTCCTACGAGCAGTACTTC.

The chain employs TRBV6-5 and TRBJ1-6, with D possibly being TRBD1 (6 bases). The CDR3 extends over 12 amino acids. Germline V gives CDR1 MNHEY, CDR2 SVGAGI. V gave up 5 bases and J gave up 10 bases, with 9 bases separating them. The CDR3, as DNA: TGTGCCAGCAGTACAGGGAGGTCACCCCTCCACTTT. Translating it yields CASSTGRSPLHF.

V usage is TRBV2 and J usage is TRBJ2-3; 10 bases align to TRBD2. The germline gives CDR1 SNHLY, CDR2 FYNNEI. CDR3 length: 14 residues. The junction had 8 bases not matched to a gene; V was cut back by 10 bases and J by 4 bases. The CDR3, as DNA: TGTGCCACCGAGCGGGAGGGTGGCCCAGATACGCAGTATTTT. It specifies CATEREGGPDTQYF.

The chain couples TRBV4-2 to TRBJ1-5; the match to TRBD1 covers 8 bases. The CDR3 has 16 amino acids. V trimming: 0 bases; J trimming: 7 bases; junction bases outside the gene matches: 8. CDR1 is LGHNA, CDR2 YNFKEQ, per germline. The CDR3 DNA reads as TGTGCCAGCAGCCAAGATCGGGACAGGTATGGACAGCCCCAGCATTTT. It specifies CASSQDRDRYGQPQHF.

The rearrangement uses TRBV4-3 and TRBJ2-5; D remains unclear. Germline loops: CDR1 LGHNA, CDR2 YSLEER. The CDR3 is made up of 14 amino acids. V lost 1 base, J lost 5 bases, and 11 bases lay in between. CDR3 residues: CASSQVDDAETQYF. CDR3 bases: TGCGCCAGCAGCCAAGTTGATGATGCGGAGACCCAGTACTTC.

The rearrangement links TRBV20-1 to TRBJ2-7, with TRBD2 identical over 7 bases. The DNA end is more similar to TRBJ2-5, so the J call may be wrong. Per the germline V gene, CDR1 is DFQATT and CDR2 is SNEGSKA (reference sequence). CDR3 length: 13 residues. Here the CDR3 DNA reads TGCAGTGCTAGTCTGACTAGCAGGAAGACCCAGTACTTC. Translated: CSASLTSRKTQYF.

The rearrangement joins TRBV27 to TRBJ2-5, with D unclear. CDR1 is MNHEY, CDR2 SMNVEV, per germline (reference sequence). The V end was cut by 4 bases, the J end by 5 bases, with 14 bases between. The CDR3 spans 14 residues. The CDR3 sequence is CASSSSTGWETQYF. CDR3 bases: TGTGCCAGCAGTTCGTCGACTGGGTGGGAGACCCAGTACTTC.

This chain connects TRBV9 to TRBJ2-2; 7 bases line up with TRBD2. This CDR3 region has 16 residues. The germline CDR1 and CDR2 sequences are SGDLS and YYNGEE. V shed 4 bases and J 4 bases; nucleotides not matched to a gene: 10. For the CDR3, the DNA is TGTGCCAGCAGCTCCGCGGGAGATGACGTCACCGGGGAGCTGTTTTTT. It is translated as CASSSAGDDVTGELFF.

The chain joins TRBV30 to TRBJ2-3; 8 bases are a match to TRBD2. Germline assignment: CDR1 GTSNPN and CDR2 SVGIG (reference sequence). The V gene end was trimmed by 7 bases and the J gene end by 4 bases; junction bases not matched to a gene: 16. The CDR3 is 16 amino acids. Here the CDR3 DNA reads TGTGCCTATACGCCAGCGGGGGACGACGTCCCAGATACGCAGTATTTT. Its translation: CAYTPAGDDVPDTQYF.